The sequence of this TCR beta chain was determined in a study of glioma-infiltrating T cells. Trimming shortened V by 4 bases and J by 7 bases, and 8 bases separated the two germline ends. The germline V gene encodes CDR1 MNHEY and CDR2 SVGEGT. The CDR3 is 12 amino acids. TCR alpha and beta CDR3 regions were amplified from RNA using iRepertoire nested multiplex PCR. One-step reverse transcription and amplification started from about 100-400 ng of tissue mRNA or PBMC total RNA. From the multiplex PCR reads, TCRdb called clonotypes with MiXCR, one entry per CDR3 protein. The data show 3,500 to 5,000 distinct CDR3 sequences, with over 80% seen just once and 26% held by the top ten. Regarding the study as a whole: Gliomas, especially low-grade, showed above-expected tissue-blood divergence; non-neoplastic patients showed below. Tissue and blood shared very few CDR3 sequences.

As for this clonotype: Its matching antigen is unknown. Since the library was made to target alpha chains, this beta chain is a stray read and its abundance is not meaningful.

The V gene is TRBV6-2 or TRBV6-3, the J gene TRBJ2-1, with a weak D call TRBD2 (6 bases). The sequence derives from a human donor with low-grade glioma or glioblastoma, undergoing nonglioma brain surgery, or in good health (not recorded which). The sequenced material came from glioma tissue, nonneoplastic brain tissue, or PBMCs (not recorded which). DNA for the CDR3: TGTGCCAGCAGTTCTAGCGAAAATGAGCAGTTCTTC. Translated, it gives CASSSSENEQFF.